Listed below are T cell receptor beta chains from one sample, sequenced in a study of Tregs in tolerant kidney transplant recipients. Using immunoSEQ multiplex PCR, the repertoire was profiled, and TCRdb retains in-frame clones only, with some absent. Of 120,000 or so clones listed, around 91% were seen once; the top ten hold over 0.5%. The material sequenced was CD4+ T cells from blood. The receptors come from a human donor in good health. Both conserved end residues are part of each CDR3. A D gene is named only where the DNA matches it firmly. Clone size is given for some rows only: seen once, a few or many times, or a class if the clone is expanded.

j_call clone_size v_call cdr3_length d_call cdr3_aa cdr3_nt
TRBJ1-6 - TRBV4-1 17 - CASSQVESGFDNSPLHF TGCGCCAGCAGCCAAGTTGAATCGGGGTTTGATAATTCACCCCTCCACTTT
TRBJ2-5 - TRBV5-6 17 - CASSWGDRQVAKETQYF TGTGCCAGCAGCTGGGGGGATCGGCAGGTCGCGAAAGAGACCCAGTACTTC
TRBJ2-1 - TRBV6-5 13 - CASSYQAAFEQFF TGTGCCAGCAGTTACCAAGCAGCGTTTGAGCAGTTCTTC
TRBJ1-2 once TRBV7-2 15 TRBD1 CASSPPPGGLYGYTF TGTGCCAGCAGCCCCCCCCCAGGGGGCCTCTATGGCTACACCTTC
TRBJ2-3 - TRBV6-5 15 - CASRNPAGGTDTQYF TGTGCCAGCAGAAATCCCGCCGGCGGGACCGATACGCAGTATTTT
TRBJ2-1 - TRBV29-1 12 - CSVVLLVREQFF TGCAGCGTTGTTCTGCTGGTGAGGGAGCAGTTCTTC
TRBJ1-1 - TRBV9 14 - CASSVVGGATEAFF TGTGCCAGCAGCGTAGTTGGGGGGGCAACTGAAGCTTTCTTT
TRBJ2-1 once TRBV18 16 TRBD2 CASSPPGGRAYNEQFF TGTGCCAGCTCACCACCTGGCGGGAGGGCCTACAATGAGCAGTTCTTC
TRBJ2-7 - TRBV29-1 13 TRBD2 CSATSGLAYEQYF TGCAGCGCAACTAGCGGACTTGCCTACGAGCAGTACTTC
TRBJ1-5 - TRBV6-1 14 - CASSEMYSNQPQHF TGTGCCAGCAGTGAAATGTATAGCAATCAGCCCCAGCATTTT